This TCR beta chain was identified in a study of blood T cell repertoires in COVID-19. Study at large: Donors in the United States, Italy and Spain gave samples during acute or convalescent COVID-19.

The ends lost 7 bases at V and 6 bases at J; junction bases unmatched: 10. Germline loops: CDR1 SNHLY, CDR2 FYNNEI. CDR3 length: 15 residues. In the original analysis: Using reference gene primer amplification, nucleated cell counts were estimated. Repertoires were generated with immunoSEQ multiplex PCR, while TCRdb's copy carries only in-frame clones and drops some. V, J and clone size are taken as reported in that table, and D and trimming were inferred from the DNA itself. The sample has about 200,000 clones; around 83% are singletons. This clone was counted a few times. The gene calls are TRBV2 and TRBJ2-7; TRBD1 aligns across 12 bases. Sequenced sample: peripheral blood. The clonotype was recovered from a human donor in a cohort sampled during active COVID-19. DNA for the CDR3: TGTGCCAGCACTTGGGGACAGGGGGCGAAGGTCGAGCAGTACTTC. It encodes CASTWGQGAKVEQYF.